This TCR beta chain stems from a study of shared clonotypes between healthy human individuals. Study as a whole: Per donor, three plates held CD4 naive cells, three held CD4 memory, two held CD8 naive and one held CD8 memory.

Researchers divided each subset's genomic DNA evenly across several immunoSEQ plates. DNA at about 210 ng, about 30,000 T cell genomes, went into sorted-subset replicate PCRs. Repertoires were generated with immunoSEQ multiplex PCR, while TCRdb's copy carries only in-frame clones and drops some. In the table there are more than 550,000 clones, 92% of which are singletons. The germline CDR1 and CDR2 sequences are MGHRA and YSYEKL. Losses at the gene ends were 4 bases for V and 7 bases for J; bases not matched to a gene: 9. The CDR3 sequence is 15 residues long. Terminally differentiated effector memory CD45RA+ cells were excluded by CCR7 positive selection of CD45RO-negative cells. All donors were Caucasian adults living in Nashville, Tennessee.

The sequence came from a man aged 30 to 39 in good health. The V and J genes are TRBV4-1 and TRBJ2-2; TRBD1 agrees at 7 bases. Input material: naive CD8+ T cells sorted from blood. The CDR3 nucleotides are TGCGCCAGCAGCCCACCCATGACAGGGCTCGGGGAGCTGTTTTTT. It specifies CASSPPMTGLGELFF.